The 14 T cell receptor beta chains below were found in one sample sequenced in a study of identical twins. TCRdb ran MiXCR on the 5' RACE reads and lists one entry per CDR3 protein. Of under 800,000 distinct CDR3 sequences in the sample, around 21% are singletons; the top ten hold around 4.5%. The data also belong to a second study, concerning T cells expressing NK-cell markers.

The sample consisted of PBMCs. The source of these receptors is a young woman in good health.

Ten or more counts support this clonotype. This sequence joins TRBV20-1 and TRBJ2-7; TRBD1 matches 7 bases. After removal of 3 bases from V and 5 bases from J, the junction contained 7 bases not matched to a gene. Per the germline V gene, CDR1 is DFQATT and CDR2 is SNEGSKA (reference sequence). This CDR3 spans 13 amino acids. The CDR3 DNA sequence: TGCAGTGCTAGGACAGGGACGCCGGACGAGCAGTACTTC. Protein product: CSARTGTPDEQYF.

The V call is TRBV20-1, the J call TRBJ2-1; no clear D gene. This CDR3 is 13 amino acids long. Germline V gene sequence: CDR1 DFQATT, CDR2 SNEGSKA (reference sequence). Trimming pared 1 base from V and 5 bases from J, leaving 9 bases between. The DNA of the CDR3 is TGCAGTGCTAGAGGCGACGTTAACAATGAGCAGTTCTTC. It encodes CSARGDVNNEQFF.

The chain links TRBV7-8 to TRBJ1-4, with D possibly being TRBD1 (5 bases). Germline V gene data show CDR1 as SGHVS and CDR2 as FQNEAQ. Trimming removed 5 bases at V and 8 bases at J, with 18 bases between. This CDR3 region has 15 residues. This CDR3 is CASSHRTLVWEKLFF. CDR3 coding DNA: TGTGCCAGCAGCCACAGGACCCTCGTTTGGGAAAAACTGTTTTTT.

This clonotype was observed a handful of times. This chain links TRBV2 with TRBJ2-7; a possible D gene is TRBD1 (6 bases). The CDR3 consists of 15 residues. V was trimmed by 6 bases and J by 6 bases, leaving 21 bases between them. Looked up from germline, CDR1 is SNHLY and CDR2 is FYNNEI. The CDR3 spells CASRKQGPRSFEQYF. CDR3 in DNA: TGTGCCAGCAGAAAACAGGGTCCAAGGTCATTCGAGCAGTACTTC. The full variable domain, with the rest looked up from reference TRBV2 and TRBJ2-7, is EPEVTQTPSHQVTQMGQEVILRCVPISNHLYFYWYRQILGQKVEFLVSFYNNEISEKSEIFDDQFSVERPDGSNFTLKIRSTKLEDSAMYFCASRKQGPRSFEQYFGPGTRLTVT.

This clonotype was observed a few times. The chain joins TRBV6-1 to TRBJ1-1; no clear D. This CDR3 region has 13 residues. V was clipped by 8 bases and J by 4 bases, with 14 bases between them. CDR1 is MNHNS and CDR2 is SASEGT in the germline V gene. This chain's CDR3 is CASFRAVGTEAFF. Written as DNA, the CDR3 is TGTGCCAGCTTTAGGGCTGTCGGCACTGAAGCTTTCTTT.

This clonotype has just a few counts. V is TRBV5-1 and J is TRBJ2-2, with TRBD1 matching 8 bases. The V segment lost 5 bases and the J segment 1 base; nucleotides outside the gene matches: 7. The germline V gene has CDR1 SGHRS and CDR2 YFSETQ. The CDR3 has 16 residues. This chain's CDR3 is CASREFGTGNTGELFF. CDR3 DNA sequence: TGCGCCAGCAGGGAGTTCGGGACAGGGAACACCGGGGAGCTGTTTTTT.

This sequence joins TRBV5-1 and TRBJ2-5, with no clear D. The V and J ends lost 5 bases and 5 bases respectively, with 10 bases between them. This CDR3 region has 12 residues. Looked up from germline, CDR1 is SGHRS and CDR2 is YFSETQ. CDR3 bases: TGCGCCAGCAGTGATAGCATGGAGACCCAGTACTTC. Amino acid sequence: CASSDSMETQYF.

This chain connects TRBV6-1 to TRBJ2-2; 9 nucleotides agree with TRBD1. The CDR3 runs to 13 residues. The J segment lost 6 bases and the V segment lost 8 bases, leaving 4 bases of the junction unmatched. Germline V gives CDR1 MNHNS, CDR2 SASEGT. The CDR3 sequence: CASGDRAAGELFF. CDR3 in DNA: TGTGCCAGCGGGGACAGGGCAGCCGGGGAGCTGTTTTTT.

V and J are TRBV20-1 and TRBJ1-4, with a weak D call TRBD1 (5 bases). The V gene lost 4 bases and the J gene lost 10 bases, with 22 bases spanning the gap. The CDR3 length is 15 residues. The V gene's germline CDR1 is DFQATT and CDR2 SNEGSKA (reference sequence). The CDR3 DNA is TGCAGTGCTACACTGGGGAGGGACGCACGGGGAAAACTGTTTTTT. Translating it yields CSATLGRDARGKLFF.

This clonotype was seen only a few times. The rearrangement joins TRBV10-3 to TRBJ2-7; D possibly corresponds to TRBD2 (6 bases). The CDR3 covers 13 residues. Germline assignment: CDR1 ENHRY and CDR2 SYGVKD. Trimming took off 4 bases at V and 4 bases at J, with 11 bases between the two ends. CDR3 sequence reads: CAISVGGVYEQYF. The CDR3, as DNA: TGTGCCATCAGTGTTGGAGGGGTATACGAGCAGTACTTC.

This clonotype has a handful of counts. V gene TRBV29-1 combines with J gene TRBJ2-1; D gene unclear. The germline V gene encodes CDR1 SQVTM and CDR2 ANQGSEA. V was pared by 6 bases and J by 5 bases, with 11 bases between. This CDR3 contains 12 residues. In DNA form, the CDR3 reads TGCAGCGTATACACTGGGGACAATGAGCAGTTCTTC. Residues: CSVYTGDNEQFF.

A few counts support this clonotype. The chain couples TRBV20-1 to TRBJ2-5; TRBD2 is a possible D gene (6 bases). The germline CDR1 and CDR2 sequences are DFQATT and SNEGSKA (reference sequence). V lost 3 bases, J lost 5 bases, and 19 bases lay in between. The CDR3 loop spans 15 amino acids. CDR3 bases: TGCAGTGCTAGGGATTCCAGCGGGCCTGGGGAGACCCAGTACTTC. Amino acid sequence: CSARDSSGPGETQYF.

This clonotype has at least ten counts. The rearrangement uses TRBV5-1 and TRBJ2-2; D might be TRBD2 (5 bases). CDR3 length: 15 amino acids. Trimming took 0 bases from V and 6 from J, leaving 12 bases between them. CDR1 is SGHRS, CDR2 YFSETQ, per germline. CDR3 in amino acids: CASSLAGVLAGELFF. The CDR3 DNA follows: TGCGCCAGCAGCTTGGCCGGGGTTTTGGCCGGGGAGCTGTTTTTT.

This clonotype was seen a handful of times. The chain joins TRBV7-6 to TRBJ1-1; TRBD1 aligns across 9 bases. This CDR3 has 12 residues. Trimming at V came to 11 bases and at J to 5 bases, leaving 6 bases not matched to a gene. Germline CDR1 is SGHVS and CDR2 is FNYEAQ. CDR3 DNA: TGTGCCTGTCGGACAGGGGAAACTGAAGCTTTCTTT. It translates to CACRTGETEAFF.